Listed below are T cell receptor beta chains from one sample, sequenced in a study of shared clonotypes between healthy human individuals. The protocol was immunoSEQ multiplex PCR, while the TCRdb copy is restricted to in-frame clones and leaves out a portion. The sample has roughly 2,500,000 clones, roughly 93% seen once. The sequencing sample was made of naive CD4+ T cells from PBMCs. The receptors were sampled from a young man in good health. Some clones in this sample may be carry-over from other donors' samples. CDR3s include the opening cysteine and the closing phenylalanine or tryptophan. Each record gives: J gene, clone size, V gene, D gene, CDR3 DNA, CDR3 protein. A D gene is named only where the DNA matches it firmly. Some rows mark clone size as missing; the rest say once, few, many or name a class of expanded clone.

>TRBJ2-2|NA|TRBV27|NA
TGTGCCAGCAGTTCCAACATACCCGGGCCCGGGGAGCTGTTTTTT
CASSSNIPGPGELFF
>TRBJ1-1|NA|TRBV29-1|NA
TGCAGCGTTGAAGTAGGGGCAGTAAACACTGAAGCTTTCTTT
CSVEVGAVNTEAFF
>TRBJ2-1|NA|TRBV5-1|TRBD2
TGCGCCAGCAGCTTGCTGGTAGCGGGAGCCGATGAGCAGTTCTTC
CASSLLVAGADEQFF
>TRBJ2-7|NA|TRBV7-2|NA
TGTGCCAGCAGCTTGACCACCGGGACATCAGTATGGACCTACGAGCAGTACTTC
CASSLTTGTSVWTYEQYF
>TRBJ2-1|NA|TRBV18|NA
TGTGCCAGCTCACCAATGCAGGGGATAGACAATGAGCAGTTCTTC
CASSPMQGIDNEQFF
>TRBJ2-3|NA|TRBV28|TRBD1
TGTGCCAGCAGCCCCCGACAGGGGTACACAGATACGCAGTATTTT
CASSPRQGYTDTQYF
>TRBJ2-5|NA|TRBV9|TRBD2
TGTGCCAGCAGCGTAGGAGCTACAGCGGGAGCTGGAGAGACCCAGTACTTC
CASSVGATAGAGETQYF
>TRBJ1-4|NA|TRBV14|NA
TGTGCCAGCAGCCACGGAGTTAATGAAAAACTGTTTTTT
CASSHGVNEKLFF
>TRBJ2-5|NA|TRBV4-1|TRBD1
TGCGCCAGCAGCAACCGGGACAGGCGTCCTCAAGAGACCCAGTACTTC
CASSNRDRRPQETQYF
>TRBJ1-5|NA|TRBV7-2|TRBD1
TGTGCCAGCAGCGCAAGGACAGGGGGCAATCAGCCCCAGCATTTT
CASSARTGGNQPQHF
>TRBJ2-3|NA|TRBV5-1|NA
TGCGCCAGCAGCTTGGCCCTGGGCAGGAGCACAGATACGCAGTATTTT
CASSLALGRSTDTQYF
>TRBJ1-2|NA|TRBV7-3|TRBD1
TGTGCCAGCAGCGACTGGGACAGGGGGCGGGGTGGCTACACCTTC
CASSDWDRGRGGYTF
>TRBJ2-7|NA|TRBV10-3|NA
TGTGCCATCAGTGATACGCCGGGGGCCTCCTACGAGCAGTACTTC
CAISDTPGASYEQYF
>TRBJ2-3|NA|TRBV13|NA
TGTGCCAGCAGCCAAGCAGGCGGCCCTAAGGCAGATACGCAGTATTTT
CASSQAGGPKADTQYF
>TRBJ2-5|once|TRBV7-3|TRBD2
TGTGCCAGCAGCTACAACGGACTAGCGGGAGAGACCCAGTACTTC
CASSYNGLAGETQYF
>TRBJ2-3|NA|TRBV4-3|NA
TGCGCCAGCAGCCAAGATCTCCGTGGCTTTCGGGCAGATACGCAGTATTTT
CASSQDLRGFRADTQYF
>TRBJ2-3|NA|TRBV28|NA
TGTGCCAGCAGCGACCCCGGGGGACCTAGCACAGATACGCAGTATTTT
CASSDPGGPSTDTQYF
>TRBJ2-5|NA|TRBV5-1|NA
TGCGCCAGCAGCCCCCAGATACAAGAGACCCAGTACTTC
CASSPQIQETQYF
>TRBJ2-7|NA|TRBV6-1|TRBD1
TGTGCCAGCAGTGTCGGACAGGCTTACTACGAGCAGTACTTC
CASSVGQAYYEQYF
>TRBJ1-2|NA|TRBV5-1|TRBD1
TGCGCCAGCAGCTTTACAGGGGATGACTATGGCTACACCTTC
CASSFTGDDYGYTF
>TRBJ2-5|NA|TRBV5-4|TRBD2
TGTGCCAGCAGCTTGGGTATAGCGGGCCAAGAGACCCAGTACTTC
CASSLGIAGQETQYF
>TRBJ2-5|NA|TRBV6-6|NA
TGTGCCAGCAGTTACCGGGGGACCCAGTACTTC
CASSYRGTQYF
>TRBJ2-1|NA|TRBV7-3|TRBD2
TGTGCCAGCAGCCTAGGACTAGCGGCTTACAATGAGCAGTTCTTC
CASSLGLAAYNEQFF
>TRBJ2-3|NA|TRBV28|TRBD2
TGTGCCAGTAGCGGGATTATACGGAGGTCGGATACGCAGTATTTT
CASSGIIRRSDTQYF